The clone carrying this TCR beta chain has ten or more counts. Its cognate antigen is unknown. The data were obtained in a study of T cells in Graves' hyperthyroidism and ophthalmopathy. V was pared by 6 bases and J by 2 bases, with 14 bases between. The germline V gene has CDR1 MNHNS and CDR2 SASEGT. This CDR3 has 15 amino acids. Study-level points and caveats: Blood also carried most thyroid clonotypes expanded above 0.001.

Using RNA transcripts as the source, TCR beta CDR3 regions were amplified. Primed by the HTBI set, a first-round RT-PCR was run on the TCR CDR3. Each CDR3 protein gets one entry after TCRdb re-called the multiplex PCR reads with MiXCR. The data contain over 250,000 distinct CDR3 sequences, approximately 15% of them singletons. The V call is TRBV6-1, the J call TRBJ2-1; possible D gene TRBD1, 6 bases. Sequencing used blood. The sequence came from a woman aged 40 to 50 with Graves' ophthalmopathy. The CDR3 sequence is CASSRGQVTYNEQFF. The CDR3 coding sequence is TGTGCCAGCAGCCGGGGACAAGTCACCTACAATGAGCAGTTCTTC.